This TCR beta chain derives from a study of T cell repertoires in cytomegalovirus infection. Each CDR3 protein is one row after TCRdb ran MiXCR on the reads. The sample yields about 150,000 distinct CDR3 sequences, 20% to 30% seen once. The germline CDR1 and CDR2 sequences are SGHTS and YDEGEE. The CDR3 is 15 residues long. Trimming took 2 bases from V and 13 from J; bases not matched to a gene: 13. This clonotype was obtained from a human donor in good health (CMV status not recorded). Some clones in this sample may be carry-over from other donors' samples. This chain joins TRBV5-8 and TRBJ2-1; TRBD2 matches 9 bases. The sample consisted of PBMCs. The DNA of the CDR3 is TGTGCCAGCAGCTTCCTACTGACTAGCGGAGGCGAACAGTTCTTC. Protein sequence: CASSFLLTSGGEQFF.